This entry lists 12 T cell receptor beta chains sequenced from one sample in a study of blood T cell repertoires in COVID-19. The table came from immunoSEQ multiplex PCR; TCRdb's copy has only in-frame clones and leaves some out. Among tens of thousands of clones listed, approximately 91% were seen once. Sequencing was carried out using peripheral blood. These receptor sequences come from a human donor in a cohort sampled during active COVID-19.

V is TRBV6-1 and J is TRBJ1-4; 9 nucleotides agree with TRBD1. Trimming cost V 1 base and J 8 bases; bases outside gene matches: 11. The CDR3 runs 17 residues. The germline gives CDR1 MNHNS, CDR2 SASEGT. The CDR3, as DNA: TGTGCCAGCAGTGAAGAGGGACAGGGTAAAAACGGGGAAAAACTGTTTTTT. Translation: CASSEEGQGKNGEKLFF.

V and J are TRBV7-8 and TRBJ1-2; 10 bases map to TRBD1. CDR1 is SGHVS and CDR2 is FQNEAQ in the germline V gene. J lost 4 bases, V lost 4 bases, and 6 bases had no gene match. The CDR3 is made up of 15 amino acids. CDR3 DNA: TGTGCCAGCAGCTCGGGACAGGGGAGCCTCTATGGCTACACCTTC. Its protein product is CASSSGQGSLYGYTF.

The chain employs TRBV15 and TRBJ1-4; D is uncertain. From germline, CDR1 is LNHNV and CDR2 YYDKDF (reference sequence). The CDR3 is made up of 13 amino acids. Trimming left V 1 base short and J 6 bases short, with 6 bases between. In DNA form, the CDR3 reads TGTGCCACCAGCAGAGGGAGGGATGAAAAACTGTTTTTT. Amino acid sequence: CATSRGRDEKLFF.

The V gene is TRBV15, the J gene TRBJ2-2, with 10 positions matching TRBD2. The CDR3 loop spans 18 amino acids. Germline values: CDR1 LNHNV, CDR2 YYDKDF (reference sequence). V lost 0 bases, J lost 7 bases, and 11 bases stayed unmatched. The CDR3 region is CATSREVGLAGVGGELFF. For the CDR3, the DNA is TGTGCCACCAGCAGAGAGGTGGGGCTAGCGGGGGTAGGCGGGGAGCTGTTTTTT. The variable domain in full, completed from reference TRBV15 and TRBJ2-2, reads DAMVIQNPRYQVTQFGKPVTLSCSQTLNHNVMYWYQQKSSQAPKLLFHYYDKDFNNEADTPDNFQSRRPNTSFCFLDIRSPGLGDTAMYLCATSREVGLAGVGGELFFGEGSRLTVL.

The chain is built from TRBV3-1 (or the pseudogene TRBV3-2) and TRBJ2-5; 9 nucleotides match TRBD2. The V gene's germline CDR1 is LGHDT and CDR2 YNNKEL (reference sequence). V shed 4 bases and J 5 bases; nucleotides not matched to a gene: 5. This CDR3 is built from 14 residues. This chain's CDR3 is CASSRTSAGETQYF. Here the CDR3 DNA reads TGTGCCAGCAGCCGGACTAGCGCGGGGGAGACCCAGTACTTC.

The sample holds one count of this clone. The genes are TRBV6-2 or TRBV6-3 and TRBJ2-5; D call uncertain. V was trimmed by 4 bases and J by 2 bases, leaving 5 bases between them. The CDR3 has 12 residues. Per the germline V gene, CDR1 is MNHEY and CDR2 is SVGEGT. The CDR3, as DNA: TGTGCCAGCAGTTGGCTGCAAGAGACCCAGTACTTC. Translation gives CASSWLQETQYF.

The rearrangement uses TRBV24-1 and TRBJ2-1; 11 bases map to TRBD1. The CDR3 contains 15 residues. V lost 4 bases, J lost 6 bases, and 4 bases stayed unmatched. Germline loops: CDR1 KGHDR, CDR2 SFDVKD. The CDR3 DNA sequence: TGTGCCACCAGTGACTCGGGACAGGGGGGCAATGAGCAGTTCTTC. Protein: CATSDSGQGGNEQFF.

The V and J genes are TRBV29-1 and TRBJ1-2, with 9 nucleotides matching TRBD1. Trimming cost V 7 bases and J 0 bases; bases outside gene matches: 15. This CDR3 is built from 17 residues. The germline V gene has CDR1 SQVTM and CDR2 ANQGSEA. The DNA of the CDR3 is TGCAGCGCCAGCCCCCGGGACAGGGTGGGAGCTAACTATGGCTACACCTTC. Amino acid sequence: CSASPRDRVGANYGYTF.

The count of this clone is one. The chain links TRBV2 to TRBJ2-2; TRBD2 matches 11 bases. This CDR3 has 16 amino acids. V shed 5 bases and J 3 bases; nucleotides not matched to a gene: 5. Germline CDR1 SNHLY, CDR2 FYNNEI. The CDR3 loop is CASSRSGGADTGELFF. CDR3 DNA: TGTGCCAGCAGTCGTAGCGGGGGGGCCGACACCGGGGAGCTGTTTTTT.

The chain couples TRBV7-9 to TRBJ1-2; weak D call: TRBD1 (5 bases). The germline V gene encodes CDR1 SEHNR and CDR2 FQNEAQ (reference sequence). Trimming shortened V by 1 base and J by 5 bases, and 11 bases separated the two germline ends. CDR3 length equals 14 residues. CDR3 bases: TGTGCCAGCAGCTTAGGGGGCGCAAGGTATGGCTACACCTTC. Amino acid sequence: CASSLGGARYGYTF.

This clone was recorded only once. The chain employs TRBV27 and TRBJ1-5; a possible D gene is TRBD1 (5 bases). This CDR3 has 16 residues. V was cut by 5 bases and J by 7 bases, with 21 bases left in between. Germline V gives CDR1 MNHEY, CDR2 SMNVEV (reference sequence). CDR3 coding DNA: TGTGCCAGCAGTCCGATAACCTCCGCAGGGTCCCAGCCCCAGCATTTT. It encodes CASSPITSAGSQPQHF.

V gene TRBV6-5 combines with J gene TRBJ1-4; unclear D gene. CDR3 size: 14 residues. V dropped 7 bases and J dropped 0 bases, with 9 bases sitting between them. Germline V gene data show CDR1 as MNHEY and CDR2 as SVGAGI. CDR3 residues: CASIPSPTNEKLFF. The CDR3 DNA reads TGTGCCAGCATCCCCTCTCCAACTAATGAAAAACTGTTTTTT.